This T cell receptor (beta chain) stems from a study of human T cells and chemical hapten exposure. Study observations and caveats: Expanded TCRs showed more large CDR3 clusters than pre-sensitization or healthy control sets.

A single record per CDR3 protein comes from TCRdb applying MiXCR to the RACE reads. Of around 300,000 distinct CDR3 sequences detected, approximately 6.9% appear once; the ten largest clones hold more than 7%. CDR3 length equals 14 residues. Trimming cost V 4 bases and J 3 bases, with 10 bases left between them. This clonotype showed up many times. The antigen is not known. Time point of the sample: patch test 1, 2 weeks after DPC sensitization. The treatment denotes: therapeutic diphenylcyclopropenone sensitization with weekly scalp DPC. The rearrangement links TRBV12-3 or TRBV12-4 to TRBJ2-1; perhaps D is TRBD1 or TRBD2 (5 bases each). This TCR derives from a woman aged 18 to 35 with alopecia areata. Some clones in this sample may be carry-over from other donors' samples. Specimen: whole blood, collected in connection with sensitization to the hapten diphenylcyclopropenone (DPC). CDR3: CASSSSGHYNEQFF. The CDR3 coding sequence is TGTGCCAGCAGTTCCTCGGGGCACTACAATGAGCAGTTCTTC.